Listed below are T cell receptor beta chains from one sample, sequenced in a study of T cell changes during pregnancy in multiple sclerosis. The protocol was immunoSEQ multiplex PCR, while the TCRdb copy is restricted to in-frame clones and leaves out a portion. The profile shows 70,000 to 95,000 clones, about 94% of them singletons. This sample comprised peripheral blood, obtained in the third trimester of pregnancy. The source is a female donor with multiple sclerosis, enrolled in a pregnancy study. The conserved cysteine and the conserved F or W are not part of the CDR3 here. The order of the fields is V gene, J gene, CDR3 length, CDR3 protein.

>TRBV2|TRBJ2-7|15
ASPRVNPGQGTYEQY
>TRBV7-9|TRBJ1-1|12
ASSLVLLNTEAF
>TRBV14|TRBJ1-3|13
ASSPRVTTGNTIY
>TRBV4-2|TRBJ2-2|15
ASSQEKGSANTGELF
>TRBV10-3|TRBJ2-7|11
AISGTSYYEQY
>TRBV19|TRBJ2-1|16
ASSIEAQTSGRLYEQF
>TRBV6-4|TRBJ2-1|16
ASSDGPLAGGSYNEQF
>TRBV7-9|TRBJ2-1|14
ASSLWGTPEPNEQF
>TRBV9|TRBJ2-1|14
ASSASGRVNYNEQF
>TRBV27|TRBJ2-2|11
ASSFTSAGELF
>TRBV5-4|TRBJ2-1|9
ASSLVSEQF
>TRBV19|TRBJ1-5|19
ASSIPPLGRGEPYSNQPQH
>TRBV6-1|TRBJ2-5|12
ASSETGSLETQY
>TRBV6-1|TRBJ2-5|11
ASSGTGQETQY
>TRBV5-1|TRBJ1-4|12
ASRPRSTNEKLF
>TRBV27|TRBJ2-5|13
ASSPGGTFQETQY
>TRBV7-9|TRBJ1-1|13
ASSLSGVQNTEAF
>TRBV5-6|TRBJ2-1|14
ASSLLAGGSYNEQF
>TRBV29-1|TRBJ1-3|11
SVPGGSGNTIY
>TRBV9|TRBJ1-4|13
ASSSLGGGDEKLF
>TRBV30|TRBJ2-5|9
ASSGGETQY
>TRBV6-1|TRBJ2-6|13
ASRDRSSGANVLT
>TRBV28|TRBJ2-5|15
ASNKGRAGGPSETQY
>TRBV10-2|TRBJ1-2|14
ASSDSLGKGLYGYT
>TRBV19|TRBJ2-1|17
ASSIRATSGGSSYNEQF
>TRBV29-1|TRBJ2-1|15
SAVGDSTSTLHNEQF
>TRBV6-5|TRBJ1-2|11
ASNLRQGYGYT
>TRBV28|TRBJ2-5|12
ASSYLTIQETQY
>TRBV29-1|TRBJ2-5|11
SVRGRARETQY
>TRBV6-5|TRBJ2-7|12
ASSSPTLSYEQY
>TRBV11-2|TRBJ2-2|13
ASSPYRGGTGELF
>TRBV28|TRBJ2-3|11
AGGTGSTDTQY
>TRBV27|TRBJ2-1|12
ASSPGLVVNEQF
>TRBV4-3|TRBJ2-1|13
ASSQDGAGYNEQF
>TRBV7-6|TRBJ2-1|9
ASSLGHEQF
>TRBV6-1|TRBJ2-2|15
ASSETGVGINTGELF
>TRBV5-6|TRBJ1-5|13
ASSLSGFSNQPQH
>TRBV28|TRBJ1-1|11
ASSLGKNTEAF
>TRBV28|TRBJ2-7|13
ASSLGGRAAYEQY
>TRBV4-1|TRBJ2-3|14
ASSQEGAGGADTQY
>TRBV9|TRBJ2-3|14
ASSVVGDRVRDTQY
>TRBV5-1|TRBJ2-1|17
ASSLGGLAGVHSYNEQF
>TRBV19|TRBJ2-1|15
ASSKPPTSGVYNEQF
>TRBV5-4|TRBJ2-5|12
ASSFQGVRGTQY
>TRBV11-3|TRBJ2-1|14
ASSRGAGGQGNEQF
>TRBV5-1|TRBJ2-7|13
ASRFGGLDSYEQY
>TRBV28|TRBJ1-2|11
AANTGLYYGYT
>TRBV28|TRBJ2-7|13
ASSLKLAGKYEQY
>TRBV27|TRBJ2-7|12
ASSSSSGGDEQY
>TRBV7-9|TRBJ1-4|13
ASSKEQGSGEKLF